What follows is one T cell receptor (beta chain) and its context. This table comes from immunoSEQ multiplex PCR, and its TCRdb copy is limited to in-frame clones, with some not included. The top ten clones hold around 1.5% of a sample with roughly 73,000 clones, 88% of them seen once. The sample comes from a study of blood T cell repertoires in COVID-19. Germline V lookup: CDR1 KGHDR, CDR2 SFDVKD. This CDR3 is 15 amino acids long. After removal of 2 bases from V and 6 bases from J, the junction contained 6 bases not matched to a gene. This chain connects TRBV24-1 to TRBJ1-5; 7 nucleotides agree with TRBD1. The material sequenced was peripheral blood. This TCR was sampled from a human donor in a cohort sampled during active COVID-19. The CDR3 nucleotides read TGTGCCACCAGTGATTCCGACAGGGACCTTCAGCCCCAGCATTTT. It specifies CATSDSDRDLQPQHF.